In this sample, the clone carrying this T cell receptor (beta chain) turned up many times. A volume of around 6 milliliters of peripheral blood was collected by draw at each of two time points. Trimming at V came to 1 base and at J to 8 bases, leaving 4 bases not matched to a gene. The V gene's germline CDR1 is SEHNR and CDR2 FQNEAQ (reference sequence). This CDR3 is 14 amino acids long. Template was genomic DNA; TCR beta CDR3 amplified in two multiplex PCR rounds. Primers were specific to each TRBV and TRBJ gene in first-round PCR. Via MiXCR, TCRdb re-called the multiplex PCR reads, giving one row per CDR3 protein. The sample contains 20,000 to 25,000 distinct CDR3 sequences, under 45% of which appear only once. The data belong to a study of prognosis after radiotherapy for stage I lung cancer. As for the study in general: Considered medically inoperable were all of the patients with non-small cell lung cancer.

The receptor was derived from a donor over 45 with non-small cell lung cancer. Specimen: PBMCs, collected before or after stereotactic body radiation therapy (not recorded which). The gene calls are TRBV7-9 and TRBJ1-2, with 10 bases that match TRBD1. CDR3 residues: CASSLGQGARGYTF. The DNA for the CDR3 is TGTGCCAGCAGCTTAGGACAGGGGGCGCGAGGCTACACCTTC.